The 27 T cell receptor beta chains below come from one sample, sequenced in a study of blood T cell repertoires in COVID-19. Some clones are missing from TCRdb's copy, which holds only in-frame ones; the method was immunoSEQ multiplex PCR. The sample lists about 120,000 clones; over 80% were seen once. The sequenced sample was peripheral blood. All receptors come from a man younger than 45 with acute or convalescent COVID-19.

This clone was counted at least ten times. The V gene is TRBV4-2, the J gene TRBJ2-2; 7 bases are shared with TRBD2. V shed 2 bases, J shed 7 bases, and the junction held 7 bases outside the gene matches. This CDR3 region has 15 residues. Germline assignment: CDR1 LGHNA and CDR2 YNFKEQ. This chain's CDR3 is CASSQSSGEGGELFF. DNA for the CDR3: TGTGCCAGCAGCCAATCAAGCGGGGAAGGCGGGGAGCTGTTTTTT.

CDR3 residues: CASSLEGQGNSPLHF. As DNA, the CDR3 is TGCGCCAGCAGCTTGGAGGGACAGGGAAATTCACCCCTCCACTTT. V and J are TRBV5-1 and TRBJ1-6; 9 bases are a match to TRBD1. CDR1 and CDR2 (germline): SGHRS, YFSETQ. The CDR3 runs to 15 residues. V was pared by 0 bases and J by 7 bases, with 2 bases of the junction left unmatched. The whole variable domain, remainder taken from reference TRBV5-1 and TRBJ1-6, is KAGVTQTPRYLIKTRGQQVTLSCSPISGHRSVSWYQQTPGQGLQFLFEYFSETQRNKGNFPGRFSGRQFSNSRSEMNVSTLELGDSALYLCASSLEGQGNSPLHFGNGTRLTVT.

The V and J genes are TRBV4-1 and TRBJ2-3; 10 nucleotides line up with TRBD2. Trimming took 0 bases from V and 3 from J; bases not matched to a gene: 12. Germline V gene sequence: CDR1 MGHRA, CDR2 YSYEKL. There are 19 residues in the CDR3. CDR3 in amino acids: CASSQDWLAGVGVTDTQYF. Written as DNA, the CDR3 is TGCGCCAGCAGCCAAGATTGGCTAGCGGGAGTTGGGGTGACAGATACGCAGTATTTT.

The rearrangement links TRBV5-4 to TRBJ1-1; 11 bases match TRBD1. Germline values: CDR1 SGHNT, CDR2 YYREEE (reference sequence). V lost 4 bases to trimming and J lost 7 bases; unmatched junction nucleotides: 6. CDR3 size: 14 residues. CDR3 nucleotides: TGTGCCAGCAGCCTGGACAGGGGGCCGGTTGAAGCTTTCTTT. As protein: CASSLDRGPVEAFF. Combining the CDR3 with reference TRBV5-4 and TRBJ1-1 gives the whole variable domain ETGVTQSPTHLIKTRGQQVTLRCSSQSGHNTVSWYQQALGQGPQFIFQYYREEENGRGNFPPRFSGLQFPNYSSELNVNALELDDSALYLCASSLDRGPVEAFFGQGTRLTVV.

V and J are TRBV6-6 and TRBJ1-5; D is unclear. Germline V gene lookup returns CDR1 MNHNY and CDR2 SVGAGI (reference sequence). Trimming removed 2 bases at V and 4 bases at J, with 9 bases between. The CDR3 is 14 amino acids. CDR3 sequence reads: CASSYESTNQPQHF. The CDR3 bases are TGTGCCAGCAGTTACGAGAGTACTAATCAGCCCCAGCATTTT.

V and J are TRBV19 and TRBJ1-2, with 7 bases aligning to TRBD1. V lost 10 bases and J lost 3; bases outside the gene matches: 5. CDR3 length: 12 amino acids. Germline assignment: CDR1 LNHDA and CDR2 SQIVND (reference sequence). CDR3 bases: TGTGCCACCAAGACAGGGTACTATGGCTACACCTTC. It codes for CATKTGYYGYTF.

This chain connects TRBV5-1 to TRBJ2-2; possibly TRBD1 for D (8 bases). This CDR3 comprises 16 residues. Germline V gene data show CDR1 as SGHRS and CDR2 as YFSETQ. V was pared by 7 bases and J by 2 bases, with 18 bases between. CDR3 loop: CASGREGQGNTGELFF. The CDR3 DNA is TGCGCCAGCGGGAGGGAAGGACAGGGAAACACCGGGGAGCTGTTTTTT.

This chain connects TRBV7-2 to TRBJ1-4; no definite D call. V was trimmed by 6 bases and J by 8 bases, leaving 16 bases between them. This CDR3 region has 14 residues. Germline values: CDR1 SGHTA, CDR2 FQGNSA. CDR3 sequence (DNA): TGTGCCAGCAGTCCTAGGTCCAGAGGGGAAAAACTGTTTTTT. Protein: CASSPRSRGEKLFF.

The chain carries TRBV4-2 and TRBJ2-5, with D tentatively TRBD1 (6 bases). This CDR3 spans 17 amino acids. The ends were cut back, 0 bases at V and 2 bases at J, with 16 bases in the middle. Per the germline V gene, CDR1 is LGHNA and CDR2 is YNFKEQ. The CDR3 loop reads CASSQDKLLGQQETQYF. The CDR3 bases are TGTGCCAGCAGCCAAGACAAGCTTCTCGGACAGCAAGAGACCCAGTACTTC.

This chain uses TRBV10-3 with TRBJ1-1, with a weak D call TRBD1 (5 bases). V was cut by 10 bases and J by 7 bases, with 10 bases left in between. This CDR3 spans 10 amino acids. In germline, CDR1 is ENHRY, CDR2 SYGVKD. The CDR3 DNA sequence: TGTGCCAGCGCGACAGTTGAAGCTTTCTTT. It translates to CASATVEAFF.

The genes are TRBV9 and TRBJ1-4; the D gene is possibly TRBD1 (5 bases). From germline, CDR1 is SGDLS and CDR2 YYNGEE. The V gene lost 4 bases and the J gene lost 6 bases, with 16 bases spanning the gap. CDR3 length: 15 amino acids. CDR3 nucleotides: TGTGCCAGCAGCTCAACCGGGACTGCGGATGAAAAACTGTTTTTT. Protein product: CASSSTGTADEKLFF.

The chain couples TRBV5-8 to TRBJ2-3; D unresolved. V was shortened by 4 bases and J by 0 bases, with 6 bases between the two germline ends. Germline V gives CDR1 SGHTS, CDR2 YDEGEE. The CDR3 runs to 13 residues. Written as DNA, the CDR3 is TGTGCCAGCAGCGTAATGAGCACAGATACGCAGTATTTT. Amino acids: CASSVMSTDTQYF.

The V call is TRBV9, the J call TRBJ1-6, with 7 bases aligning to TRBD1. CDR1 is SGDLS, CDR2 YYNGEE, per germline. CDR3 length equals 15 residues. V lost 0 bases, J lost 9 bases, and 6 bases stayed unmatched. Written as DNA, the CDR3 is TGTGCCAGCAGCGTAGAAGGGGGCTCGGGTTCACCCCTCCACTTT. Residues: CASSVEGGSGSPLHF. The variable domain in full, completed from reference TRBV9 and TRBJ1-6, reads DSGVTQTPKHLITATGQRVTLRCSPRSGDLSVYWYQQSLDQGLQFLIQYYNGEERAKGNILERFSAQQFPDLHSELNLSSLELGDSALYFCASSVEGGSGSPLHFGNGTRLTVT.

The chain combines TRBV2 with TRBJ1-5; D uncertain. This CDR3 is built from 13 residues. Between the trimmed V and J ends, which lost 5 bases and 4 bases, there was a span of 9 bases. Germline CDR1 is SNHLY and CDR2 is FYNNEI. The CDR3 loop is CASSPDKNQPQHF. The DNA of the CDR3 is TGTGCCAGCAGTCCCGACAAAAATCAGCCCCAGCATTTT. Full variable domain (outside the CDR3, taken from reference TRBV2 and TRBJ1-5): EPEVTQTPSHQVTQMGQEVILRCVPISNHLYFYWYRQILGQKVEFLVSFYNNEISEKSEIFDDQFSVERPDGSNFTLKIRSTKLEDSAMYFCASSPDKNQPQHFGDGTRLSIL.

The chain employs TRBV10-2 and TRBJ1-2; TRBD1 is a possible D gene (5 bases). CDR3 length: 13 amino acids. Germline lookup yields CDR1 WSHSY and CDR2 SAAADI. Trimming removed 3 bases at V and 4 bases at J, with 9 bases between. The CDR3: CASSETGLYGYTF. In nucleotides, the CDR3 is TGCGCCAGCAGTGAAACAGGCCTCTATGGCTACACCTTC.

The chain has TRBV25-1 and TRBJ1-5, with D tentatively TRBD1 (5 bases). Germline CDR1 MGHDK, CDR2 SYGVNS. Trimming pared 3 bases from V and 9 bases from J, leaving 12 bases between. This CDR3 region has 13 residues. CDR3 sequence (DNA): TGTGCCAGCAGTGAGGCAGGGAGGGGGCCCCAGCATTTT. This gives the protein CASSEAGRGPQHF.

This clone was seen a few times. The genes are TRBV6-5 and TRBJ1-2, with D perhaps matching TRBD1 (6 bases). Germline CDR1 and CDR2: MNHEY and SVGAGI. The CDR3 is made up of 16 amino acids. Trimming took 2 bases from V and 2 from J, leaving 15 bases between them. Here the CDR3 reads CASSYDRNTGNYGYTF. The CDR3 DNA reads TGTGCCAGCAGTTACGACCGAAACACAGGGAACTATGGCTACACCTTC.

The rearrangement joins TRBV5-1 to TRBJ2-5; TRBD2 matches at 11 bases. The germline V gene has CDR1 SGHRS and CDR2 YFSETQ. CDR3 length: 15 amino acids. Trimming at V came to 3 bases and at J to 5 bases, leaving 6 bases not matched to a gene. The CDR3 bases are TGCGCCAGCAGCTGGGGGACTAGCGGTGGGGAGACCCAGTACTTC. The encoded protein is CASSWGTSGGETQYF.

V gene TRBV2 combines with J gene TRBJ2-1; unclear D gene. This CDR3 is 12 amino acids long. From germline, CDR1 is SNHLY and CDR2 FYNNEI. V lost 6 bases, J lost 5 bases, and 8 bases lay in between. The CDR3 loop is CASRWQNNEQFF. The CDR3 DNA is TGTGCCAGCAGGTGGCAGAACAATGAGCAGTTCTTC. The variable domain in full, completed from reference TRBV2 and TRBJ2-1, reads EPEVTQTPSHQVTQMGQEVILRCVPISNHLYFYWYRQILGQKVEFLVSFYNNEISEKSEIFDDQFSVERPDGSNFTLKIRSTKLEDSAMYFCASRWQNNEQFFGPGTRLTVL.

This rearrangement joins TRBV11-2 to TRBJ1-2; D call uncertain. V was pared by 2 bases and J by 5 bases, with 18 bases between. The CDR3 consists of 16 residues. Germline CDR1 SGHAT, CDR2 FQNNGV. This CDR3 is CASSLQARVSLYGYTF. The CDR3, as DNA: TGTGCCAGCAGCTTACAGGCGCGGGTCAGCTTATATGGCTACACCTTC.

The chain is built from TRBV29-1 and TRBJ2-5; a possible D gene is TRBD1 (6 bases). V was trimmed by 3 bases and J by 2 bases, leaving 19 bases between them. This CDR3 has 16 residues. The germline gives CDR1 SQVTM, CDR2 ANQGSEA. The CDR3 protein is CSVEGKRGTQQETQYF. CDR3 coding DNA: TGCAGCGTTGAGGGAAAGAGAGGGACACAGCAAGAGACCCAGTACTTC.

The chain carries TRBV4-3 and TRBJ2-7; D is perhaps TRBD1 (7 bases). CDR1 is LGHNA, CDR2 YSLEER, per germline. The ends were cut back, 1 base at V and 4 bases at J, with 20 bases in the middle. CDR3 size: 17 residues. DNA of the CDR3: TGCGCCAGCAGCCAAGGGACAGGAGGGTCGAATGCATACGAGCAGTACTTC. As protein: CASSQGTGGSNAYEQYF.

The V call is TRBV11-3, the J call TRBJ2-3, with a possible D match to TRBD1 (6 bases). Germline CDR1 reads SGHNT; CDR2 reads YENEEA. The CDR3 runs to 13 residues. Deletions cut 5 bases from V and 4 bases from J, with 10 bases between. The CDR3 is CASSQGGPDTQYF. The CDR3 nucleotides are TGTGCCAGCAGCCAAGGGGGACCAGATACGCAGTATTTT.

V usage is TRBV6-5 and J usage is TRBJ1-1; a weak D match, TRBD1 (5 bases). Deletions cut 0 bases from V and 5 bases from J, with 7 bases between. The CDR3 is 13 amino acids. CDR1 and CDR2 (germline): MNHEY, SVGAGI. CDR3 residues: CASSYSPGTEAFF. The DNA of the CDR3 is TGTGCCAGCAGTTACTCCCCAGGGACTGAAGCTTTCTTT.

This sequence joins TRBV18 and TRBJ2-2; maybe TRBD1 (5 bases). The CDR3 covers 15 residues. The germline V gene has CDR1 KGHSH and CDR2 LQKENI. V gave up 1 base and J gave up 6 bases, with 12 bases separating them. CDR3 nucleotides: TGTGCCAGCTCACCACTCCAGGACACTTCCGGGGAGCTGTTTTTT. Translation gives CASSPLQDTSGELFF. The full variable domain, with the rest looked up from reference TRBV18 and TRBJ2-2, is NAGVMQNPRHLVRRRGQEARLRCSPMKGHSHVYWYRQLPEEGLKFMVYLQKENIIDESGMPKERFSAEFPKEGPSILRIQQVVRGDSAAYFCASSPLQDTSGELFFGEGSRLTVL.

This clone appeared a few times. The chain employs TRBV4-3 and TRBJ2-2, with 7 bases identical to TRBD1. This CDR3 has 17 amino acids. V gave up 0 bases and J gave up 2 bases; unmatched junction bases: 6. Germline V gene data show CDR1 as LGHNA and CDR2 as YSLEER. CDR3 protein: CASSQEGRGFNTGELFF. The CDR3, as DNA: TGCGCCAGCAGCCAAGAAGGCAGGGGGTTTAACACCGGGGAGCTGTTTTTT.

This clone has just a few counts. This chain uses TRBV27 with TRBJ1-2, with TRBD1 matching 10 bases. V lost 4 bases and J lost 2; bases outside the gene matches: 10. Per the germline V gene, CDR1 is MNHEY and CDR2 is SMNVEV (reference sequence). The length of the CDR3 is 17 residues. Here the CDR3 reads CASSSLRDRGRNYGYTF. In nucleotides, the CDR3 is TGTGCCAGCAGTTCCCTACGGGACAGGGGACGCAACTATGGCTACACCTTC.